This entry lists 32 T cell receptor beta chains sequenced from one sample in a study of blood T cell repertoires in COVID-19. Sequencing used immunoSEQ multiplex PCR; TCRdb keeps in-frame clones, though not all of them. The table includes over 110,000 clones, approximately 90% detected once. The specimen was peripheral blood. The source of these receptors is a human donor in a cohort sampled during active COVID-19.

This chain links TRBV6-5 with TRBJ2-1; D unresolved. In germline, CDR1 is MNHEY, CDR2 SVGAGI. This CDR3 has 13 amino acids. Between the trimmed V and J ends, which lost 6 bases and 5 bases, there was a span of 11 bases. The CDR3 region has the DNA TGTGCCAGCAGATTTGGCGGAAACAATGAGCAGTTCTTC. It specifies CASRFGGNNEQFF.

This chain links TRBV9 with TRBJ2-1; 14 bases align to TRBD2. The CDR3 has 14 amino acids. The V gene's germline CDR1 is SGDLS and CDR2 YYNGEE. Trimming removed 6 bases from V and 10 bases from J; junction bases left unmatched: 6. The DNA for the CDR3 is TGTGCCAGCACGACTAGCGGGGGGGCCAACGAGCAGTTCTTC. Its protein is CASTTSGGANEQFF.

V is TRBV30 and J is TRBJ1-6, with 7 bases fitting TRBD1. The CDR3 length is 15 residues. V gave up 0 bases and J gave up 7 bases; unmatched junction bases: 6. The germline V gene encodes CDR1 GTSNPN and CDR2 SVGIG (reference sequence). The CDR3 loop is CAWSVRVRGNSPLHF. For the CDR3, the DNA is TGTGCCTGGAGTGTACGGGTCAGGGGGAATTCACCCCTCCACTTT.

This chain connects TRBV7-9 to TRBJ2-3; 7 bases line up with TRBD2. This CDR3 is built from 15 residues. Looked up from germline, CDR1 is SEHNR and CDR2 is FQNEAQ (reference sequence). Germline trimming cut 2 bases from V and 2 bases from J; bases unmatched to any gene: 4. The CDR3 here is CASSLSGTTTDTQYF. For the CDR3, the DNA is TGTGCCAGCAGCTTATCCGGGACTACCACAGATACGCAGTATTTT.

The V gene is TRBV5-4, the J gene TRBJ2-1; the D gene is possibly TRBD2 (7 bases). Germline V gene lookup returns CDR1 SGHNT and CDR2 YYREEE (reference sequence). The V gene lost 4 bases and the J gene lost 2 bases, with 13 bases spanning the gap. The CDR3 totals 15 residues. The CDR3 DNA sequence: TGTGCCAGCAGCACCGAGGGGGGGCCCTACAATGAGCAGTTCTTC. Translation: CASSTEGGPYNEQFF. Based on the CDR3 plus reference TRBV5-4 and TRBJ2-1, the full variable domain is ETGVTQSPTHLIKTRGQQVTLRCSSQSGHNTVSWYQQALGQGPQFIFQYYREEENGRGNFPPRFSGLQFPNYSSELNVNALELDDSALYLCASSTEGGPYNEQFFGPGTRLTVL.

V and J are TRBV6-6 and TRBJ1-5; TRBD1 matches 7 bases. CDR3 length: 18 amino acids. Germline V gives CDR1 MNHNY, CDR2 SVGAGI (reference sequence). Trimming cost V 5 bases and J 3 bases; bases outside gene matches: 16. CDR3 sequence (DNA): TGTGCCAGCAGTCTCCAACCGCCGGGGACAGAATTCAATCAGCCCCAGCATTTT. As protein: CASSLQPPGTEFNQPQHF.

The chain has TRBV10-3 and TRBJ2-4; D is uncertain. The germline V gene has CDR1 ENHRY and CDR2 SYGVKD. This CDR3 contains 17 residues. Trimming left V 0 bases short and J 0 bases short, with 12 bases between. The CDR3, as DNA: TGTGCCATCAGTGAGTCATTTAACACGCTAGCCAAAAACATTCAGTACTTC. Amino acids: CAISESFNTLAKNIQYF.

CDR3 sequence: CASELGVQGAKYEQYF. Here the CDR3 DNA reads TGTGCCAGCGAGCTGGGGGTACAGGGGGCAAAATACGAGCAGTACTTC. V and J are TRBV11-2 and TRBJ2-7; 9 bases align to TRBD1. V dropped 8 bases and J dropped 4; count of bases not matched to a gene: 15. CDR1 and CDR2 from the germline V gene are SGHAT and FQNNGV. The CDR3 spans 16 residues.

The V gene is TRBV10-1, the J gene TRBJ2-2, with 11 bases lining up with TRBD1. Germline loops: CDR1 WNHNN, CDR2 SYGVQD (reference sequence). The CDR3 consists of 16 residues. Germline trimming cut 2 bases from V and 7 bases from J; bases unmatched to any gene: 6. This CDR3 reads CASSEGGTGGIGELFF. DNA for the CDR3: TGCGCCAGCAGTGAGGGGGGGACAGGGGGTATCGGGGAGCTGTTTTTT.

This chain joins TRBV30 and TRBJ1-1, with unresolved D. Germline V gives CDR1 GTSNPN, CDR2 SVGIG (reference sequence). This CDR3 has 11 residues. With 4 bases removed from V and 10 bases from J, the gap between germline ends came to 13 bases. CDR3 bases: TGTGCCTGGACGGTGGCCTACAGAGCTTTCTTT. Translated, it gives CAWTVAYRAFF.

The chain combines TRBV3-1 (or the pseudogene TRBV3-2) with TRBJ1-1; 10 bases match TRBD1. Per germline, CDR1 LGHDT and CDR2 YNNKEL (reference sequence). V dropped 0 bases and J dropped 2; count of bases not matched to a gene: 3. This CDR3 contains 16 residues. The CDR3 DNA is TGTGCCAGCAGCCAAGATCTGACAGGGGGCAACACTGAAGCTTTCTTT. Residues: CASSQDLTGGNTEAFF.

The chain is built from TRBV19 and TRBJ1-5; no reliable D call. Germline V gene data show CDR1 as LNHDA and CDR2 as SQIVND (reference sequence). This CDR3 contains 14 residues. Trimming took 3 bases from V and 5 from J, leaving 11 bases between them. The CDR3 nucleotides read TGTGCCAGTAGTATTTGGAGCGCGGATCAGCCCCAGCATTTT. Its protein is CASSIWSADQPQHF.

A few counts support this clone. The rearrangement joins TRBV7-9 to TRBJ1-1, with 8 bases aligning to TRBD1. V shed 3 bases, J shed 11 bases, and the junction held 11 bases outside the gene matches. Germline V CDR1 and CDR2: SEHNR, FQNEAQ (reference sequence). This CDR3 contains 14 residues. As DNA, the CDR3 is TGTGCCAGCAGCTTGGACAGGGCAGGGCCGCCGGCTTTCTTT. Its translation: CASSLDRAGPPAFF. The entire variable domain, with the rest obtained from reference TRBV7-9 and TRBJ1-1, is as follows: DTGVSQNPRHKITKRGQNVTFRCDPISEHNRLYWYRQTLGQGPEFLTYFQNEAQLEKSRLLSDRFSAERPKGSFSTLEIQRTEQGDSAMYLCASSLDRAGPPAFFGQGTRLTVV.

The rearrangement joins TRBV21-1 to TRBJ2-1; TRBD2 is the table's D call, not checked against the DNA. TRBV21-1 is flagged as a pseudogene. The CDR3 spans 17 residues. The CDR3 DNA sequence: TGTGCCAGCAGCAAAGGAGGTGGGGGGGCGGCCTACAATGAGCAGTTCTTC. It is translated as CASSKGGGGAAYNEQFF.

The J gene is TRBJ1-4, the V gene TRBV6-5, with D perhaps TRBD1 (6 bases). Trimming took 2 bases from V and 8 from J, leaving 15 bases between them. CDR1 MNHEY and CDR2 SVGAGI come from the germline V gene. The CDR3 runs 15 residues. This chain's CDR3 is CASSYGGARVEKLFF. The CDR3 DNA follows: TGTGCCAGCAGTTACGGGGGGGCAAGGGTGGAAAAACTGTTTTTT.

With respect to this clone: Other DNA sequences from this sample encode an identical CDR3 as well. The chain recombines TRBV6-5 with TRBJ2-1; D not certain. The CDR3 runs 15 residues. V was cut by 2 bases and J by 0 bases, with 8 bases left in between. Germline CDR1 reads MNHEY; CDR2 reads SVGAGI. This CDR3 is CASSYSSGSYNEQFF. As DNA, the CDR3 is TGTGCCAGCAGTTACAGTTCGGGCTCCTACAATGAGCAGTTCTTC.

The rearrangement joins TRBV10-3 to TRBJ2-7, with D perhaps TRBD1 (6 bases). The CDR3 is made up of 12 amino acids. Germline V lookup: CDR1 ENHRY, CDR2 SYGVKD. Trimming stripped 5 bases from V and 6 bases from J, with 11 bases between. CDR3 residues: CAISSQGPEQYF. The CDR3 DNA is TGTGCCATCAGTTCACAGGGACCCGAGCAGTACTTC.

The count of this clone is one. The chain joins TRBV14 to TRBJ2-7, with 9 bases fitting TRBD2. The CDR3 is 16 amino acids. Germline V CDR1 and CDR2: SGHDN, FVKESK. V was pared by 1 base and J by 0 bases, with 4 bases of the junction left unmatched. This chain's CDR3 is CASSQGSGGSSYEQYF. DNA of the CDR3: TGTGCCAGCAGCCAAGGAAGCGGGGGGAGCTCCTACGAGCAGTACTTC.

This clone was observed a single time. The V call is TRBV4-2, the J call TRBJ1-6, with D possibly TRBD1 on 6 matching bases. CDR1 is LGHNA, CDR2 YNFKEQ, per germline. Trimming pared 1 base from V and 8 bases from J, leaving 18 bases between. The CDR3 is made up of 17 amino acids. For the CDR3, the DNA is TGTGCCAGCAGCCAAGTGGTCGAAAGGCAGGGGTATTCACCCCTCCACTTT. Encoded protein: CASSQVVERQGYSPLHF.

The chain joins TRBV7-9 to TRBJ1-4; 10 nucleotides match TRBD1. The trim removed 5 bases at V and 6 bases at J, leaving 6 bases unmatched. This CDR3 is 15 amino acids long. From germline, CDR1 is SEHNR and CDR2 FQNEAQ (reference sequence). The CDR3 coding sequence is TGTGCCAGCAGCCCTTGGACAGGGGGAGATGAAAAACTGTTTTTT. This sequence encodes CASSPWTGGDEKLFF. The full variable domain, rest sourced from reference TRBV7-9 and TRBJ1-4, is DTGVSQNPRHKITKRGQNVTFRCDPISEHNRLYWYRQTLGQGPEFLTYFQNEAQLEKSRLLSDRFSAERPKGSFSTLEIQRTEQGDSAMYLCASSPWTGGDEKLFFGSGTQLSVL.

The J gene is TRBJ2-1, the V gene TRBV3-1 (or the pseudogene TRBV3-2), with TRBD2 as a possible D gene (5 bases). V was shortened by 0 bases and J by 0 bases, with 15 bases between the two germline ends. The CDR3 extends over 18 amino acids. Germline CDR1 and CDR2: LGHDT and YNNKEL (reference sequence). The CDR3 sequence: CASSQDGIYLSSYNEQFF. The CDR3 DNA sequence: TGTGCCAGCAGCCAAGACGGGATTTACCTTAGCTCCTACAATGAGCAGTTCTTC.

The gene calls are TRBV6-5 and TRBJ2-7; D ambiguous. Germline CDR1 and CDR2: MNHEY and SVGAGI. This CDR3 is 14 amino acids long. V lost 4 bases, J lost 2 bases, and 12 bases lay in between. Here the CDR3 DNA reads TGTGCCAGCAGTTCCCTCCGGAGACCCTACGAGCAGTACTTC. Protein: CASSSLRRPYEQYF.

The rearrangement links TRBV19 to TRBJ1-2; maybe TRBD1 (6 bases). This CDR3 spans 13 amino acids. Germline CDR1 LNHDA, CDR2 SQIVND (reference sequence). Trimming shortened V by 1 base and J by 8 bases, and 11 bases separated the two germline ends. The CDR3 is CASSIVGGLGYTF. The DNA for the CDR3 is TGTGCCAGTAGTATAGTCGGGGGGCTAGGCTACACCTTC.

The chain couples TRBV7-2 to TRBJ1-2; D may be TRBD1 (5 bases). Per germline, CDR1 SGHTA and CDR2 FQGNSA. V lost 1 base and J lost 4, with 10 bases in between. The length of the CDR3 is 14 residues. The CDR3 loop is CASSLGGQIYGYTF. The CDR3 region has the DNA TGTGCCAGCAGCTTAGGCGGACAAATCTATGGCTACACCTTC.

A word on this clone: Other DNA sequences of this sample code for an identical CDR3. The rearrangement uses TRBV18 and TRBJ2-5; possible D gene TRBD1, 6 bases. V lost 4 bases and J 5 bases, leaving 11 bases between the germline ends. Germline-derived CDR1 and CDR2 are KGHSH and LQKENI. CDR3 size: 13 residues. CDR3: CASSRGQRETQYF. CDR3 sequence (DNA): TGTGCCAGCTCACGGGGGCAGAGGGAGACCCAGTACTTC.

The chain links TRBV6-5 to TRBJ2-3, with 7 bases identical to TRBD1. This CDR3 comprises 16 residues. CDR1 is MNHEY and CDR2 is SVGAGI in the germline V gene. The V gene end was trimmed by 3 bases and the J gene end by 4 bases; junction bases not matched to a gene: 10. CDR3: CASSYSPGTGADTQYF. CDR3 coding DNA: TGTGCCAGCAGTTATAGCCCTGGAACAGGGGCAGATACGCAGTATTTT.

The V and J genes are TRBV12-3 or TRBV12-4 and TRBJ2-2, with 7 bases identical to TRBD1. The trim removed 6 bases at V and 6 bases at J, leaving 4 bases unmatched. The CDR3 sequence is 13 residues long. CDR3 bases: TGTGCCAGCAGAAGACAGGGTCCCGGGGAGCTGTTTTTT. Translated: CASRRQGPGELFF.

CDR3 region: CSAWEGNFNYGYTF. As DNA, the CDR3 is TGCAGCGCTTGGGAGGGGAATTTTAACTATGGCTACACCTTC. The genes are TRBV29-1 and TRBJ1-2, with D perhaps matching TRBD1 (5 bases). Germline CDR1 is SQVTM and CDR2 is ANQGSEA. This CDR3 is 14 amino acids long. V gave up 7 bases and J gave up 1 base, with 16 bases separating them.

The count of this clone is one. Here the CDR3 DNA reads TGTGCCAGCAGCCTGACAGGGGGCCCTTTCTATAGCAATCAGCCCCAGCATTTT. The encoded protein is CASSLTGGPFYSNQPQHF. The chain combines TRBV21-1 with TRBJ1-5; the table's D call, TRBD1, has no DNA check behind it. TRBV21-1 is a listed pseudogene. The CDR3 has 18 amino acids.

CDR3 coding DNA: TGTGCCAGCAGCTTAGTTTCGGACTACTACGAGCAGTACTTC. This codes for CASSLVSDYYEQYF. The chain links TRBV11-1 to TRBJ2-7; a weak D match, TRBD2 (6 bases). The V end was cut by 1 base, the J end by 3 bases, with 10 bases between. The CDR3 is made up of 14 amino acids. Germline V CDR1 and CDR2: SGHAT, FQDESV (reference sequence). The whole variable domain, remainder taken from reference TRBV11-1 and TRBJ2-7, is EAEVAQSPRYKITEKSQAVAFWCDPISGHATLYWYRQILGQGPELLVQFQDESVVDDSQLPKDRFSAERLKGVDSTLKIQPAELGDSAMYLCASSLVSDYYEQYFGPGTRLTVT.

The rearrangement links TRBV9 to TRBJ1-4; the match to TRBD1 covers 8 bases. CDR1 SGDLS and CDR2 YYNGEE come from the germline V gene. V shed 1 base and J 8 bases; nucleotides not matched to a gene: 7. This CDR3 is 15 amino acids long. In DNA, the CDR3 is TGTGCCAGCAGCGTATCCGGACAGGGTCAGGAAAAACTGTTTTTT. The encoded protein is CASSVSGQGQEKLFF.

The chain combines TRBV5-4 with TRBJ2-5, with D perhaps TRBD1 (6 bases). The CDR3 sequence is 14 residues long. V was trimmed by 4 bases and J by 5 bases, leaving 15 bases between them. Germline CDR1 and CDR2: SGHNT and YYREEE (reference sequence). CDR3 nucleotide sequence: TGTGCCAGCAGCGGAGACAGGTTCGGCGAGACCCAGTACTTC. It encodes CASSGDRFGETQYF.